A single sample is the source of the 18 T cell receptor beta chains below, sequenced in a study of a mutant IDH1 vaccine in newly diagnosed glioma. No antigen has been assigned to these receptors. As to time point: week 35, safety follow-up. The vaccine gave 300 ug of a 20-mer mutant IDH1 peptide subcutaneously per dose. The assay was immunoSEQ multiplex PCR, and TCRdb's table has in-frame clones only and misses some. The sample carries tens of thousands of clones, approximately 80% recorded once. The sample in question was PBMCs, obtained from a glioma patient whose treatment included an IDH1 peptide vaccine. All receptors derive from a woman aged 18-29 years with glioma.

The V gene is TRBV11-3, the J gene TRBJ2-5; D tentatively fits TRBD1 or TRBD2 (5 bases each). Germline V gene sequence: CDR1 SGHNT, CDR2 YENEEA. The CDR3 has 13 amino acids. The V gene lost 5 bases and the J gene lost 5 bases, with 12 bases spanning the gap. CDR3 sequence (DNA): TGTGCCAGCAGCATCCGAGGGGCCGAGACCCAGTACTTC. Amino acid sequence: CASSIRGAETQYF. The variable domain in full, with the rest retrieved from reference TRBV11-3 and TRBJ2-5, is EAGVVQSPRYKIIEKKQPVAFWCNPISGHNTLYWYLQNLGQGPELLIRYENEEAVDDSQLPKDRFSAERLKGVDSTLKIQPAELGDSAVYLCASSIRGAETQYFGPGTRLLVL.

The chain combines TRBV2 with TRBJ2-7; 11 nucleotides match TRBD2. Trimming at V came to 9 bases and at J to 5 bases, leaving 6 bases not matched to a gene. Germline V lookup: CDR1 SNHLY, CDR2 FYNNEI. The CDR3 contains 13 residues. The CDR3 sequence: CARKLAGVHEQYF. Here the CDR3 DNA reads TGTGCCAGAAAACTAGCGGGAGTCCACGAGCAGTACTTC.

This chain links TRBV29-1 with TRBJ2-1; D gene uncertain. The length of the CDR3 is 14 residues. From germline, CDR1 is SQVTM and CDR2 ANQGSEA. V lost 3 bases, J lost 6 bases, and 15 bases lay in between. DNA for the CDR3: TGCAGCGTTGACGCTGCTACCCCCTCCAATGAGCAGTTCTTC. Its protein is CSVDAATPSNEQFF.

This chain connects TRBV7-8 to TRBJ2-5; 8 nucleotides line up with TRBD1. Germline loops: CDR1 SGHVS, CDR2 FQNEAQ. This CDR3 has 13 residues. The V gene end was trimmed by 4 bases and the J gene end by 5 bases; junction bases not matched to a gene: 3. The CDR3 loop is CASSWTGQETQYF. CDR3 DNA: TGTGCCAGCAGCTGGACAGGGCAGGAGACCCAGTACTTC.

The chain is built from TRBV9 and TRBJ2-1; the D gene is possibly TRBD1 (6 bases). Trimming shortened V by 5 bases and J by 8 bases, and 17 bases separated the two germline ends. Germline-derived CDR1 and CDR2 are SGDLS and YYNGEE. This CDR3 contains 14 residues. The CDR3 DNA reads TGTGCCAGCAGGACAGGAGACACCAGGGATGAGCAGTTCTTC. Translating it yields CASRTGDTRDEQFF.

The rearrangement uses TRBV19 and TRBJ1-5, with D perhaps matching TRBD1 (6 bases). Per the germline V gene, CDR1 is LNHDA and CDR2 is SQIVND (reference sequence). V lost 7 bases, J lost 1 base, and 14 bases lay in between. This CDR3 spans 15 amino acids. The CDR3: CASTKDRLSNQPQHF. The CDR3 DNA follows: TGTGCCAGTACTAAGGACAGACTAAGCAATCAGCCCCAGCATTTT.

The CDR3 DNA reads TGTGCCAGCAGCAACAAATTGATGGTTCGCTCCTACGAGCAGTACTTC. Protein: CASSNKLMVRSYEQYF. This chain connects TRBV5-6 to TRBJ2-7; D is uncertain. Germline V gene data show CDR1 as SGHDT and CDR2 as YYEEEE. The CDR3 covers 16 residues. V gave up 4 bases and J gave up 0 bases, with 17 bases separating them.

The V call is TRBV2, the J call TRBJ1-3; 7 positions agree with TRBD1. With V trimmed by 5 bases and J by 4 bases, 8 bases remained unmatched. This CDR3 spans 15 amino acids. CDR1 and CDR2 (germline): SNHLY, FYNNEI. The CDR3 loop reads CASSYYRGPGNTIYF. DNA of the CDR3: TGTGCCAGCAGTTACTACAGGGGACCCGGAAACACCATATATTTT.

This sequence joins TRBV7-8 and TRBJ1-2; 9 bases match TRBD1. V lost 4 bases to trimming and J lost 2 bases; unmatched junction nucleotides: 14. CDR3 length: 18 residues. Germline assignment: CDR1 SGHVS and CDR2 FQNEAQ. The CDR3 region has the DNA TGTGCCAGCAGCTCTAGTGGGGCTCGGGACAGGGTAAACTATGGCTACACCTTC. Its translation is CASSSSGARDRVNYGYTF.

The CDR3 sequence: CASSHETDKQYF. The CDR3 coding sequence is TGTGCCAGCAGCCATGAGACAGATAAGCAGTACTTC. V is TRBV7-9 and J is TRBJ2-7, with D possibly matching TRBD1 (5 bases). CDR1 is SEHNR, CDR2 FQNEAQ, per germline (reference sequence). V shed 5 bases and J shed 8 bases, with 13 bases lying between them. CDR3 length: 12 residues.

This clone was seen just once. This sequence joins TRBV6-1 and TRBJ1-6; D gene unclear. Germline-derived CDR1 and CDR2 are MNHNS and SASEGT. The CDR3 covers 15 residues. V was trimmed by 4 bases and J by 0 bases, leaving 7 bases between them. In DNA form, the CDR3 reads TGTGCCAGCAGTGTGCAGAGCTCCTATAATTCACCCCTCCACTTT. This encodes CASSVQSSYNSPLHF.

The table lists this clone with a count of one. The gene calls are TRBV11-1 and TRBJ2-1; D may correspond to TRBD1 or TRBD2 (5 bases each). Trimming took off 1 base at V and 10 bases at J, with 8 bases between the two ends. Germline V gives CDR1 SGHAT, CDR2 FQDESV (reference sequence). The CDR3 has 12 amino acids. CDR3 nucleotides: TGTGCCAGCAGCTTAGGGGACCTCGAGCAGTTCTTC. Protein product: CASSLGDLEQFF.

The CDR3 DNA follows: TGTGCCAGCAGTTCTCCTCCCGGGGACTCTGGGGCCAACGTCCTGACTTTC. It is translated as CASSSPPGDSGANVLTF. The chain recombines TRBV28 with TRBJ2-6; TRBD2 is a possible D gene (5 bases). Germline V CDR1 and CDR2: MDHEN, SYDVKM. Trimming removed 4 bases at V and 0 bases at J, with 13 bases between. This CDR3 region has 17 residues. Full variable domain (missing parts from reference TRBV28 and TRBJ2-6): DVKVTQSSRYLVKRTGEKVFLECVQDMDHENMFWYRQDPGLGLRLIYFSYDVKMKEKGDIPEGYSVSREKKERFSLILESASTNQTSMYLCASSSPPGDSGANVLTFGAGSRLTVL.

The chain joins TRBV2 to TRBJ2-5; D is unresolved. The DNA end favors TRBJ2-7, so the J call may be wrong. The CDR3 runs to 14 residues. Germline assignment: CDR1 SNHLY and CDR2 FYNNEI. The CDR3 bases are TGTGCCAGCAGTGAATCACTGACAATCTACGAGCAGTACTTC. Its translation is CASSESLTIYEQYF.

V is TRBV2 and J is TRBJ1-3; D call uncertain. The CDR3 consists of 16 residues. Trimming removed 5 bases at V and 0 bases at J, with 14 bases between. CDR1 is SNHLY, CDR2 FYNNEI, per germline. The CDR3 loop reads CASSFFSSSSGNTIYF. The CDR3 DNA is TGTGCCAGCAGTTTTTTCTCGTCCAGCTCTGGAAACACCATATATTTT.

The chain joins TRBV4-2 to TRBJ1-5; D not certain. Germline V gives CDR1 LGHNA, CDR2 YNFKEQ. The CDR3 length is 14 residues. V was shortened by 0 bases and J by 2 bases, with 5 bases between the two germline ends. The DNA for the CDR3 is TGTGCCAGCAGCCAAGAGCAGGGCAATCAGCCCCAGCATTTT. Its protein is CASSQEQGNQPQHF.

This chain connects TRBV29-1 to TRBJ2-2, with unresolved D. Germline lookup yields CDR1 SQVTM and CDR2 ANQGSEA. The CDR3 is 13 amino acids. V was shortened by 6 bases and J by 1 base, with 9 bases between the two germline ends. The DNA of the CDR3 is TGCAGCGTATCCACACAGAACACCGGGGAGCTGTTTTTT. Protein product: CSVSTQNTGELFF.

This rearrangement joins TRBV19 to TRBJ1-1; TRBD1 agrees at 7 bases. V dropped 4 bases and J dropped 7; count of bases not matched to a gene: 6. Germline loops: CDR1 LNHDA, CDR2 SQIVND (reference sequence). The CDR3 runs 13 residues. CDR3 sequence: CASSTTNRGEAFF. The CDR3 region has the DNA TGTGCCAGTAGTACCACAAACAGGGGTGAAGCTTTCTTT.